This note documents a single TCR beta chain sequence. Using its own MiXCR run on the 5' RACE reads, TCRdb lists one record per CDR3 protein. Altogether about 240,000 distinct CDR3 sequences are present, roughly 13% being singletons, with the ten largest covering 3.5% to 4.5%. Everyone who gave samples was a healthy Caucasian. These data belong to a study of identical twins. These data were likewise used in another study, on yellow fever vaccine responses in identical twins.

The TCR sequence derives from a woman younger than 30 in good health. The source material was memory (CD45RO+) T cells sorted from blood.

The CDR3 sequence is CASSNWAGGIEQFF. The DNA of the CDR3 is TGTGCCAGCTCGAACTGGGCGGGAGGTATTGAGCAGTTCTTC. This chain links TRBV6-2 or TRBV6-3 with TRBJ2-1; 8 positions match TRBD2. Germline V lookup: CDR1 MNHEY, CDR2 SVGEGT. The junction had 12 bases not matched to a gene; V was cut back by 8 bases and J by 9 bases. The CDR3 runs 14 residues.